A single sample gave rise to the 17 T cell receptor beta chains below, sequenced in a study of breast tumors, draining lymph nodes, adjacent tissues. One entry per CDR3 protein results from TCRdb running MiXCR on the multiplex PCR reads. The sample holds 5,000 to 7,500 distinct CDR3 sequences, 43% seen once. Source material: tumor-adjacent breast tissue. The receptors derive from a female donor with breast cancer. Some clones in this sample may be carry-over from other donors' samples.

This clonotype qualifies as medium-sized. This chain uses TRBV9 with TRBJ2-1, with 8 nucleotides matching TRBD2. The junction had 17 bases not matched to a gene; V was cut back by 0 bases and J by 0 bases. This CDR3 spans 21 amino acids. Germline assignment: CDR1 SGDLS and CDR2 YYNGEE. In DNA form, the CDR3 reads TGTGCCAGCAGCGTAGCCCCCTCTTTCGGGACTAGTCGGTCCTCCTACAATGAGCAGTTCTTC. The encoded protein is CASSVAPSFGTSRSSYNEQFF.

At least ten counts were recorded for this clonotype. This chain links TRBV27 with TRBJ2-3, with 10 bases lining up with TRBD2. Germline CDR1 reads MNHEY; CDR2 reads SMNVEV (reference sequence). This CDR3 has 16 amino acids. V lost 4 bases, J lost 5 bases, and 9 bases stayed unmatched. The CDR3 here is CASSSTLAGVIDTQYF. The CDR3 DNA is TGTGCCAGCAGTTCCACTCTAGCGGGAGTAATAGATACGCAGTATTTT.

This sequence joins TRBV9 and TRBJ2-2; no firm D call. CDR1 is SGDLS and CDR2 is YYNGEE in the germline V gene. V was pared by 0 bases and J by 8 bases, with 8 bases between. The CDR3 has 13 residues. Here the CDR3 reads CASSVVLGGELFF. As DNA, the CDR3 is TGTGCCAGCAGCGTAGTTTTGGGGGGGGAGCTGTTTTTT.

By share, this clonotype counts as medium-sized. This chain uses TRBV25-1 with TRBJ2-1, with TRBD2 matching 14 bases. V was pared by 4 bases and J by 8 bases, with 7 bases of the junction left unmatched. CDR3 size: 16 residues. Germline CDR1 is MGHDK and CDR2 is SYGVNS. CDR3 residues: CASSVGTSGSTYEQFF. CDR3 sequence (DNA): TGTGCCAGCAGTGTGGGGACTAGCGGGAGTACCTATGAGCAGTTCTTC.

The chain has TRBV20-1 and TRBJ2-7, with 9 bases matching TRBD2. V shed 5 bases, J shed 2 bases, and the junction held 10 bases outside the gene matches. The CDR3 is 15 amino acids. From germline, CDR1 is DFQATT and CDR2 SNEGSKA (reference sequence). The CDR3 DNA is TGCAGTGCTGGGTCCGGGGCTAGCGGGACCTACGAGCAGTACTTC. Its protein product is CSAGSGASGTYEQYF.

This clonotype showed up many times. This chain joins TRBV5-1 and TRBJ2-3; 10 nucleotides line up with TRBD2. This CDR3 is built from 18 residues. The germline CDR1 and CDR2 sequences are SGHRS and YFSETQ. The ends lost 2 bases at V and 4 bases at J; junction bases unmatched: 13. The CDR3 DNA reads TGCGCCAGCAGCTTAGGCAGCGGGAGGGTCCTGGGCCCAGATACGCAGTATTTT. Protein product: CASSLGSGRVLGPDTQYF.

The gene calls are TRBV20-1 and TRBJ2-3; unclear D gene. This CDR3 comprises 15 residues. Trimming removed 3 bases from V and 2 bases from J, with 15 bases in between. Germline V CDR1 and CDR2: DFQATT, SNEGSKA (reference sequence). CDR3 region: CSASDARSSTDTQYF. The CDR3, as DNA: TGCAGTGCTAGCGACGCCCGGTCCTCCACAGATACGCAGTATTTT.

V gene TRBV5-1 combines with J gene TRBJ2-2; 7 nucleotides agree with TRBD2. With 3 bases clipped from V and 3 bases from J, the junction kept 5 bases outside the gene matches. Germline V gene sequence: CDR1 SGHRS, CDR2 YFSETQ. This CDR3 contains 15 residues. CDR3 nucleotide sequence: TGCGCCAGCAGCTCCCGGACTAGGGACACCGGGGAGCTGTTTTTT. It is translated as CASSSRTRDTGELFF.

The rearrangement links TRBV7-2 to TRBJ2-7; TRBD2 aligns across 7 bases. CDR3 length: 15 amino acids. V trimming: 1 base; J trimming: 5 bases; junction bases outside the gene matches: 8. Germline CDR1 and CDR2: SGHTA and FQGNSA. DNA of the CDR3: TGTGCCAGCAGCTTAGAACCCGGGGGGATGAACGAGCAGTACTTC. The encoded protein is CASSLEPGGMNEQYF.

The chain joins TRBV2 to TRBJ2-7; D possibly corresponds to TRBD1 (5 bases). Trimming shortened V by 7 bases and J by 1 base, and 11 bases separated the two germline ends. This CDR3 spans 13 amino acids. CDR1 is SNHLY, CDR2 FYNNEI, per germline. CDR3 sequence reads: CASKGPGSYEQYF. The CDR3 DNA reads TGTGCCAGCAAGGGGCCAGGGTCCTACGAGCAGTACTTC.

Comment on this clonotype: The conserved phenylalanine or tryptophan normally closing the CDR3 is absent here, so this likely arose from a read error. V is TRBV5-1 and J is TRBJ2-5; D remains unclear. This CDR3 is built from 13 residues. The germline CDR1 and CDR2 sequences are SGHRS and YFSETQ. The V gene lost 4 bases and the J gene lost 2 bases, with 9 bases spanning the gap. CDR3 bases: TGCGCCAGCAGCCTGCTGGGGCAAGAGACCCAGTACCTC. It encodes CASSLLGQETQYL.

Ten or more counts support this clonotype. The rearrangement joins TRBV18 to TRBJ2-1; D is perhaps TRBD1 (5 bases). With 1 base removed from V and 0 bases from J, the gap between germline ends came to 10 bases. The CDR3 contains 16 residues. The germline gives CDR1 KGHSH, CDR2 LQKENI. The CDR3 coding sequence is TGTGCCAGCTCACCACAGGGGCCCAGCTCCTACAATGAGCAGTTCTTC. Protein: CASSPQGPSSYNEQFF.

By share, this clonotype ranks as medium-sized. The chain is built from TRBV5-8 and TRBJ2-5, with 7 nucleotides matching TRBD2. Germline lookup yields CDR1 SGHTS and CDR2 YDEGEE. Trimming cost V 2 bases and J 4 bases; bases outside gene matches: 11. The CDR3 is made up of 16 amino acids. The CDR3 bases are TGTGCCAGCAGCTTTCTCCCGGCGGGAGAGGCAGAGACCCAGTACTTC. Residues: CASSFLPAGEAETQYF.

In its sample, this clonotype was seen many times. The chain uses TRBV27 and TRBJ2-5; D remains ambiguous. Germline V gene data show CDR1 as MNHEY and CDR2 as SMNVEV (reference sequence). The germline V and J ends were trimmed by 5 bases and 2 bases, with 6 bases remaining between them. This CDR3 has 12 residues. CDR3 in amino acids: CASSAGQETQYF. CDR3 nucleotides: TGTGCCAGCAGTGCCGGGCAAGAGACCCAGTACTTC.

In this sample, this clonotype turned up a few times. Compared with germline, one end of the junction differs, possibly owing to a read error. The J gene is TRBJ1-5, the V gene TRBV28; 8 positions match TRBD1. Germline CDR1 is MDHEN and CDR2 is SYDVKM. The CDR3 consists of 16 residues. The CDR3 protein is CASRVRGTGGNQLQHF. CDR3 coding DNA: TGTGCCAGCAGGGTACGGGGGACAGGCGGGAATCAGCTCCAGCATTTT. The full variable domain, its missing parts supplied by reference TRBV28 and TRBJ1-5, is DVKVTQSSRYLVKRTGEKVFLECVQDMDHENMFWYRQDPGLGLRLIYFSYDVKMKEKGDIPEGYSVSREKKERFSLILESASTNQTSMYLCASRVRGTGGNQLQHFGDGTRLSIL.

This chain uses TRBV7-2 with TRBJ1-2; the D is unclear. CDR1 and CDR2 from the germline V gene are SGHTA and FQGNSA. The V and J ends lost 5 bases and 2 bases respectively, with 9 bases between them. The CDR3 is 13 residues long. The chain's CDR3 is CASSRSTNYGYTF. CDR3 coding DNA: TGTGCCAGCAGCAGGTCGACAAACTATGGCTACACCTTC.

J is TRBJ2-1 and V is TRBV5-8, with 10 bases that match TRBD2. The V and J ends lost 5 bases and 8 bases, in that order; junction bases with no gene match: 10. Germline V gene data show CDR1 as SGHTS and CDR2 as YDEGEE. This CDR3 comprises 15 residues. CDR3 loop: CASSPRTSGSHEQFF. The CDR3 coding sequence is TGTGCCAGCAGTCCCAGGACTAGCGGCTCCCATGAGCAGTTCTTC.